The clone carrying this TCR beta chain was seen only a few times. This entry is derived from a study of blood T cell repertoires in COVID-19. On the study more broadly: PBMCs, B-cell-depleted T cells, or T cells were the source of the cDNA or gDNA that made up the material.

Authors' processing steps: Counts of nucleated cells, estimated from reference gene primer amplification, were obtained. The method was immunoSEQ multiplex PCR; TCRdb's version includes in-frame clones alone and lacks a portion of them. The D gene and trimming were derived from the DNA, and the V and J assignments and clone size from that table. The table lists some 120,000 clones, approximately 90% of them singletons. The CDR3 spans 15 residues. V was shortened by 0 bases and J by 6 bases, with 16 bases between the two germline ends. The germline CDR1 and CDR2 sequences are SGHRS and YFSETQ. The TCR was taken from a human donor with active COVID-19. The donor label of this sample is uncertain. The sample taken for sequencing was peripheral blood. V usage is TRBV5-1 and J usage is TRBJ2-7; D is perhaps TRBD1 (7 bases). DNA for the CDR3: TGCGCCAGCAGCTTGGCTGGCAGGGGGGTTACCGAGCAGTACTTC. Its protein product is CASSLAGRGVTEQYF. Full variable domain (missing parts from reference TRBV5-1 and TRBJ2-7): KAGVTQTPRYLIKTRGQQVTLSCSPISGHRSVSWYQQTPGQGLQFLFEYFSETQRNKGNFPGRFSGRQFSNSRSEMNVSTLELGDSALYLCASSLAGRGVTEQYFGPGTRLTVT.